This record covers a single T cell receptor (beta chain). The data originate from a study of shared clonotypes between healthy human individuals. Germline V gene lookup returns CDR1 WNHNN and CDR2 SYGVQD (reference sequence). V was clipped by 2 bases and J by 0 bases, with 13 bases between them. The CDR3 is made up of 16 amino acids. HIV-negative, healthy adults without recent acute infections or vaccinations were the donors. To make CD8 memory, CD45RO+ cells were put together with CCR7-negative CD45RA+ TemRA cells. Sequencing was performed with immunoSEQ multiplex PCR; in TCRdb, only in-frame clones are kept and a portion is missing. The data show about 110,000 clones, with about 72% seen just once and approximately 23% held by the top ten.

The sample was memory CD8+ T cells sorted from blood. Regarding subset: CD45RO+ cells pooled with CCR7-negative TemRA cells. This chain connects TRBV10-1 to TRBJ1-2, with D tentatively TRBD1 (6 bases). This receptor was taken from a woman younger than 45 in good health. CDR3 sequence reads: CASSELGTRANYGYTF. The CDR3 DNA is TGCGCCAGCAGTGAGCTTGGGACAAGAGCTAACTATGGCTACACCTTC.